The 25 T cell receptor beta chains given below trace back to one sample, sequenced in a study of OX40 agonist ivuxolimab in advanced cancers. Produced via immunoSEQ multiplex PCR; TCRdb's table is partial and in-frame only. The table shows approximately 40,000 clones, with approximately 90% occurring only once. Material: CD4+ or CD8+ T cells sorted from blood, obtained in a trial of the OX40 agonist ivuxolimab. These receptors originate from an adult with an advanced solid tumor such as melanoma, head and neck, liver or kidney cancer.

The chain couples TRBV19 to TRBJ1-5; 8 nucleotides line up with TRBD1. The CDR3 has 15 amino acids. Trimming at V came to 6 bases and at J to 3 bases, leaving 7 bases not matched to a gene. Germline lookup yields CDR1 LNHDA and CDR2 SQIVND (reference sequence). The CDR3 is CASSLYRGDNQPQHF. The CDR3 bases are TGTGCCAGTAGCCTTTACAGGGGGGACAATCAGCCCCAGCATTTT.

The chain recombines TRBV7-9 with TRBJ1-1; no definite D call. The CDR3 spans 12 residues. Per germline, CDR1 SEHNR and CDR2 FQNEAQ (reference sequence). The V gene lost 3 bases and the J gene lost 3 bases, with 5 bases spanning the gap. CDR3 bases: TGTGCCAGCAGCTTTTGGGACACTGAAGCTTTCTTT. Its translation: CASSFWDTEAFF. Drawing the rest from reference TRBV7-9 and TRBJ1-1, the complete variable domain is DTGVSQNPRHKITKRGQNVTFRCDPISEHNRLYWYRQTLGQGPEFLTYFQNEAQLEKSRLLSDRFSAERPKGSFSTLEIQRTEQGDSAMYLCASSFWDTEAFFGQGTRLTVV.

This rearrangement joins TRBV2 to TRBJ2-7; no clear D gene. This CDR3 is 12 amino acids long. Germline V CDR1 and CDR2: SNHLY, FYNNEI. The germline V and J ends were trimmed by 2 bases and 3 bases, with 5 bases remaining between them. CDR3 region: CASSEWDYEQYF. The CDR3 DNA reads as TGTGCCAGCAGTGAATGGGACTACGAGCAGTACTTC.

The J gene is TRBJ2-3, the V gene TRBV21-1; the D call in the table, TRBD1, was not verified against the DNA. TRBV21-1 is tagged as a pseudogene. This CDR3 is 16 amino acids long. In nucleotides, the CDR3 is TGTGCCAGCAGCAAAATGAAGGGACAGGTCACAGATACGCAGTATTTT. It encodes CASSKMKGQVTDTQYF.

J is TRBJ2-7 and V is TRBV7-9, with D unclear. V was cut by 5 bases and J by 2 bases, with 4 bases left in between. The germline V gene has CDR1 SEHNR and CDR2 FQNEAQ (reference sequence). This CDR3 comprises 11 residues. The CDR3 DNA is TGTGCCAGCAGCGACGCCTACGAGCAGTACTTC. Its translation: CASSDAYEQYF.

This rearrangement joins TRBV27 to TRBJ2-7; TRBD2 is a possible D gene (6 bases). The CDR3 runs to 17 residues. From germline, CDR1 is MNHEY and CDR2 SMNVEV (reference sequence). V was cut by 5 bases and J by 1 base, with 21 bases left in between. The CDR3 sequence: CASSTAPGVAGSYEQYF. The CDR3 region has the DNA TGTGCCAGCAGTACTGCTCCGGGGGTGGCAGGGTCCTACGAGCAGTACTTC.

The chain employs TRBV27 and TRBJ2-5; 7 bases agree with TRBD1. Looked up from germline, CDR1 is MNHEY and CDR2 is SMNVEV (reference sequence). After removal of 5 bases from V and 3 bases from J, the junction contained 18 bases not matched to a gene. The CDR3 runs 18 residues. The CDR3 is CASSLLPARTTGEETQYF. CDR3 bases: TGTGCCAGCAGTCTCCTACCAGCCCGGACAACAGGGGAAGAGACCCAGTACTTC.

V is TRBV4-1 and J is TRBJ2-7; D is possibly TRBD1 (5 bases). The V gene's germline CDR1 is MGHRA and CDR2 YSYEKL. This CDR3 region has 13 residues. Between the trimmed V and J ends, which lost 4 bases and 3 bases, there was a span of 10 bases. Here the CDR3 reads CASSLTDSYEQYF. The DNA for the CDR3 is TGCGCCAGCAGCCTAACTGACAGCTACGAGCAGTACTTC.

The chain links TRBV7-9 to TRBJ1-1, with no clear D. Trimming removed 4 bases at V and 1 base at J, with 13 bases between. The CDR3 sequence is 15 residues long. CDR1 and CDR2 (germline): SEHNR, FQNEAQ (reference sequence). CDR3 sequence reads: CASSSTERGNTEAFF. The CDR3 DNA reads TGTGCCAGCAGCTCTACAGAACGGGGGAACACTGAAGCTTTCTTT. The full variable domain, in which reference TRBV7-9 and TRBJ1-1 provide the parts outside the CDR3, is DTGVSQNPRHKITKRGQNVTFRCDPISEHNRLYWYRQTLGQGPEFLTYFQNEAQLEKSRLLSDRFSAERPKGSFSTLEIQRTEQGDSAMYLCASSSTERGNTEAFFGQGTRLTVV.

The CDR3 coding sequence is TGCGCCAGCAGCCAAGATCCCAACATGAACACTGAAGCTTTCTTT. Residues: CASSQDPNMNTEAFF. The chain uses TRBV4-1 and TRBJ1-1; D gene unclear. V was trimmed by 0 bases and J by 0 bases, leaving 8 bases between them. Germline V gene lookup returns CDR1 MGHRA and CDR2 YSYEKL. CDR3 length: 15 amino acids.

The chain combines TRBV5-8 with TRBJ2-1, with D perhaps TRBD1 (5 bases). The V end lost 0 bases, the J end lost 6 bases, and 13 bases lay between the germline ends. Germline-derived CDR1 and CDR2 are SGHTS and YDEGEE. The CDR3 sequence is 15 residues long. In DNA, the CDR3 is TGTGCCAGCAGCTTGGAGGGCAGGGTGGGCAATGAGCAGTTCTTC. It translates to CASSLEGRVGNEQFF.

The gene calls are TRBV6-6 and TRBJ2-3; 12 nucleotides agree with TRBD2. With 4 bases clipped from V and 5 bases from J, the junction kept 7 bases outside the gene matches. The V gene's germline CDR1 is MNHNY and CDR2 SVGAGI (reference sequence). The length of the CDR3 is 16 residues. CDR3: CASSSRTSGIIDTQYF. CDR3 nucleotides: TGTGCCAGCAGTTCTCGGACTAGCGGGATTATAGATACGCAGTATTTT.

V and J are TRBV19 and TRBJ2-3; D assignment may be TRBD1 or TRBD2 (6 bases each). Germline values: CDR1 LNHDA, CDR2 SQIVND (reference sequence). The CDR3 sequence is 15 residues long. V was trimmed by 2 bases and J by 6 bases, leaving 15 bases between them. In nucleotides, the CDR3 is TGTGCCAGTAGTATATGGGGGCCGAGCGGGGATACGCAGTATTTT. It yields the protein CASSIWGPSGDTQYF.

The chain joins TRBV7-9 to TRBJ2-5, with 11 bases fitting TRBD2. CDR3 length: 15 amino acids. The germline V gene encodes CDR1 SEHNR and CDR2 FQNEAQ (reference sequence). J was trimmed by 11 bases and V by 1 base; bases with no gene match: 9. CDR3 sequence (DNA): TGTGCCAGCAGCTTAGTAGGGACTAGCGGAGAAGAGCAGTACTTC. It codes for CASSLVGTSGEEQYF.

The J gene is TRBJ2-5, the V gene TRBV13; 11 positions agree with TRBD1. The trim removed 5 bases at V and 5 bases at J, leaving 7 bases unmatched. The germline V gene encodes CDR1 PRHDT and CDR2 FYEKMQ (reference sequence). The CDR3 runs to 15 residues. The CDR3 region has the DNA TGTGCCAGCAGCACCCGGACAGGGGGCCAGGAGACCCAGTACTTC. It translates to CASSTRTGGQETQYF.

This chain connects TRBV28 to TRBJ2-2; 7 nucleotides align to TRBD2. Germline CDR1 is MDHEN and CDR2 is SYDVKM. CDR3 length: 17 amino acids. V lost 7 bases, J lost 4 bases, and 15 bases stayed unmatched. CDR3 protein: CASNPSAGALGTGELFF. CDR3 DNA sequence: TGTGCCAGCAATCCCTCTGCGGGAGCCCTAGGCACCGGGGAGCTGTTTTTT.

The V call is TRBV15, the J call TRBJ2-3; D gene unclear. Between the trimmed V and J ends, which lost 4 bases and 2 bases, there was a span of 16 bases. Germline lookup yields CDR1 LNHNV and CDR2 YYDKDF (reference sequence). This CDR3 region has 16 residues. The DNA for the CDR3 is TGTGCCACCAGCAAGGATAGTGGCGGTTACACAGATACGCAGTATTTT. This encodes CATSKDSGGYTDTQYF.

The genes are TRBV5-1 and TRBJ1-4; D is perhaps TRBD1 (6 bases). This CDR3 has 15 residues. Germline loops: CDR1 SGHRS, CDR2 YFSETQ. The ends were cut back, 0 bases at V and 8 bases at J, with 14 bases in the middle. The CDR3 protein is CASSLGDTLGEKLFF. Here the CDR3 DNA reads TGCGCCAGCAGCTTGGGGGACACCTTAGGAGAAAAACTGTTTTTT.

The chain joins TRBV5-4 to TRBJ2-6; no reliable D call. Trimming removed 7 bases at V and 5 bases at J, with 22 bases between. This CDR3 contains 17 residues. Germline CDR1 is SGHNT and CDR2 is YYREEE (reference sequence). This CDR3 reads CASVVTARQSRANVLTF. The CDR3 bases are TGTGCCAGCGTAGTCACCGCCAGACAAAGTCGGGCCAACGTCCTGACTTTC.

The rearrangement joins TRBV9 to TRBJ2-1; D is unresolved. The CDR3 loop spans 15 amino acids. Germline CDR1 reads SGDLS; CDR2 reads YYNGEE. Trimming removed 0 bases from V and 0 bases from J, with 7 bases in between. CDR3 sequence reads: CASSVVDRSYNEQFF. CDR3 sequence (DNA): TGTGCCAGCAGCGTAGTGGACCGCTCCTACAATGAGCAGTTCTTC.

This chain joins TRBV19 and TRBJ2-7; 8 bases line up with TRBD1. Germline V lookup: CDR1 LNHDA, CDR2 SQIVND (reference sequence). The CDR3 is made up of 14 amino acids. V gave up 9 bases and J gave up 2 bases; unmatched junction bases: 9. The CDR3 here is CASRPGTGTYEQYF. In DNA form, the CDR3 reads TGTGCCAGCCGTCCGGGGACAGGAACCTACGAGCAGTACTTC.

The table lists this clone with a count of one. The chain combines TRBV7-9 with TRBJ2-7; 8 bases match TRBD2. The V gene end was trimmed by 1 base and the J gene end by 0 bases; junction bases not matched to a gene: 5. Germline V gives CDR1 SEHNR, CDR2 FQNEAQ (reference sequence). The CDR3 is made up of 16 amino acids. The CDR3 loop is CASSLVGTSGSYEQYF. Here the CDR3 DNA reads TGTGCCAGCAGCTTAGTGGGGACTAGTGGCTCCTACGAGCAGTACTTC.

Concerning this clone itself: Compared with germline, one end of the junction differs, possibly owing to a read error. The chain joins TRBV9 to TRBJ2-1, with TRBD2 identical over 13 bases. This CDR3 has 16 amino acids. The germline gives CDR1 SGDLS, CDR2 YYNGEE. CDR3 DNA sequence: TGCGCCAGCAGCGCCGGGGGGGGACTAGCGGGACTTGAGCAGTTCTTC. Its protein is CASSAGGGLAGLEQFF.

This clone is deemed medium-sized (0.01 to 0.1%). Written as DNA, the CDR3 is TGTGCCAGCAGCCAAGGGTCGGACAGGGAGTACTTGAAGGATGAGCAGTTCTTC. Its protein product is CASSQGSDREYLKDEQFF. This chain connects TRBV14 to TRBJ2-1; 8 bases are shared with TRBD1. The CDR3 length is 18 residues. J lost 8 bases, V lost 1 base, and 16 bases had no gene match. The germline V gene encodes CDR1 SGHDN and CDR2 FVKESK. The whole variable domain, filled in from reference TRBV14 and TRBJ2-1, reads EAGVTQFPSHSVIEKGQTVTLRCDPISGHDNLYWYRRVMGKEIKFLLHFVKESKQDESGMPNNRFLAERTGGTYSTLKVQPAELEDSGVYFCASSQGSDREYLKDEQFFGPGTRLTVL.

V gene TRBV29-1 combines with J gene TRBJ2-7; no reliable D call. The V gene's germline CDR1 is SQVTM and CDR2 ANQGSEA. Trimming pared 6 bases from V and 2 bases from J, leaving 14 bases between. The CDR3 loop spans 13 amino acids. CDR3 in DNA: TGCAGCGTCATACTAACTGTTACCTACGAGCAGTACTTC. It yields the protein CSVILTVTYEQYF.